This TCR beta chain is from a study of cytomegalovirus exposure and HLA in healthy donors. Study-wide findings and caveats: The tendency of first-cohort TCR clusters to co-occur in the 90 to 150 validation repertoires was the finding of a later analysis. Some public TCRs appeared in many individuals, while most sequences were rare.

The CDR3 spans 16 residues. V lost 6 bases and J lost 6; bases outside the gene matches: 8. Germline V gene data show CDR1 as MGHRA and CDR2 as YSYEKL. This clone was seen only once. Antigen: not known. Using immunoSEQ multiplex PCR, the repertoire was profiled, and TCRdb retains in-frame clones only, with some absent. In the table there are about 240,000 clones, just under 90% of which are singletons. This rearrangement joins TRBV4-1 to TRBJ2-2; TRBD2 matches at 12 bases. This TCR was recovered from a man between 18 and 35 years old in good health and CMV-seronegative. Sequenced sample: PBMCs. Here the CDR3 DNA reads TGCGCCAGCAGGCCGAGACTAGCGGGGGTCGCCGGGGAGCTGTTTTTT. This encodes CASRPRLAGVAGELFF.